One sample yielded the 10 T cell receptor beta chains listed below, sequenced in a study of cytomegalovirus exposure and HLA in healthy donors (dated by TCRdb to about 2017). Receptor amplification or capture employed the immunoSEQ multiplex PCR assay. TCRdb took this table from immuneACCESS and kept in-frame rearrangements with V and J called. Such tables lack part of the clones; where checked against another copy, unresolved V genes explain under half of the gap, and the rest is unexplained. A total of about 160,000 clones appear in this sample, around 89% of them only once. Almost 3% of the sample is held by the ten biggest clonotypes. Sequencing used PBMCs. Receptor source: a man younger than 30 in good health and CMV-seronegative.

The genes are TRBV2 and TRBJ2-1, with unresolved D. V was trimmed by 6 bases and J by 7 bases, leaving 13 bases between them. CDR1 and CDR2 from the germline V gene are SNHLY and FYNNEI. This CDR3 comprises 13 residues. The CDR3 reads CASRMGLGNEQFF. In nucleotides, the CDR3 is TGTGCCAGCAGGATGGGCCTTGGGAATGAGCAGTTCTTC.

V is TRBV29-1 and J is TRBJ2-2, with D perhaps matching TRBD1 (6 bases). This CDR3 comprises 15 residues. V was clipped by 3 bases and J by 5 bases, with 16 bases between them. Germline assignment: CDR1 SQVTM and CDR2 ANQGSEA. The CDR3 DNA follows: TGCAGCGTTGAGAGTAACAGGGAAGAAACCGGGGAGCTGTTTTTT. This gives the protein CSVESNREETGELFF.

The CDR3 sequence: CASSYGQGTSGANVLTF. The CDR3 bases are TGTGCCAGCAGCTATGGACAGGGGACGTCTGGGGCCAACGTCCTGACTTTC. The chain couples TRBV27 to TRBJ2-6; 9 nucleotides line up with TRBD1. The CDR3 loop spans 17 amino acids. The germline CDR1 and CDR2 sequences are MNHEY and SMNVEV (reference sequence). J lost 1 base, V lost 6 bases, and 7 bases had no gene match. Based on the CDR3 plus reference TRBV27 and TRBJ2-6, the full variable domain is EAQVTQNPRYLITVTGKKLTVTCSQNMNHEYMSWYRQDPGLGLRQIYYSMNVEVTDKGDVPEGYKVSRKEKRNFPLILESPSPNQTSLYFCASSYGQGTSGANVLTFGAGSRLTVL.

The gene calls are TRBV28 and TRBJ2-2; 7 bases align to TRBD2. This CDR3 is 15 amino acids long. The ends lost 10 bases at V and 4 bases at J; junction bases unmatched: 12. The germline gives CDR1 MDHEN, CDR2 SYDVKM. CDR3 nucleotide sequence: TGTGCCACCTCGCCCATGGGGAGGGGCACCGGGGAGCTGTTTTTT. The encoded protein is CATSPMGRGTGELFF.

The V gene is TRBV27, the J gene TRBJ1-1, with TRBD1 identical over 8 bases. The CDR3 is 13 amino acids. The germline CDR1 and CDR2 sequences are MNHEY and SMNVEV (reference sequence). V shed 7 bases, J shed 10 bases, and the junction held 11 bases outside the gene matches. CDR3 sequence (DNA): TGTGCCAGCACCCCGGACAGGGATGGGGTAGCTTTCTTT. Its protein is CASTPDRDGVAFF.

The chain carries TRBV4-3 and TRBJ2-2; unclear D gene. Germline lookup yields CDR1 LGHNA and CDR2 YSLEER. Trimming removed 1 base from V and 3 bases from J, with 12 bases in between. The CDR3 has 16 amino acids. The CDR3 bases are TGCGCCAGCAGCCAAGGTCCACTCGCGGACACCGGGGAGCTGTTTTTT. Translating gives CASSQGPLADTGELFF.

This clone was found a few times. The rearrangement links TRBV11-2 to TRBJ2-2, with D perhaps TRBD1 (6 bases). The ends were cut back, 5 bases at V and 5 bases at J, with 9 bases in the middle. The germline V gene encodes CDR1 SGHAT and CDR2 FQNNGV. This CDR3 spans 13 amino acids. CDR3 in DNA: TGTGCCAGCAGCGACGGACAGACCGGGGAGCTGTTTTTT. Protein product: CASSDGQTGELFF.

The V call is TRBV29-1, the J call TRBJ1-1; TRBD1 is a possible D gene (6 bases). V was shortened by 7 bases and J by 2 bases, with 11 bases between the two germline ends. The CDR3 totals 12 residues. The germline gives CDR1 SQVTM, CDR2 ANQGSEA. CDR3 sequence reads: CSAGQSNTEAFF. CDR3 DNA sequence: TGCAGCGCCGGACAGTCAAACACTGAAGCTTTCTTT.

This clone was seen only a few times. The chain recombines TRBV6-1 with TRBJ2-2, with D maybe TRBD1 (5 bases). Germline CDR1 MNHNS, CDR2 SASEGT. The CDR3 contains 15 residues. Trimming took off 1 base at V and 1 base at J, with 7 bases between the two ends. Here the CDR3 reads CASSEVGQNTGELFF. In DNA, the CDR3 is TGTGCCAGCAGTGAAGTTGGACAGAACACCGGGGAGCTGTTTTTT.

The genes are TRBV19 and TRBJ1-1; tentatively, D is TRBD1 (5 bases). In germline, CDR1 is LNHDA, CDR2 SQIVND (reference sequence). The CDR3 covers 13 residues. Trimming shortened V by 6 bases and J by 4 bases, and 12 bases separated the two germline ends. The CDR3 bases are TGTGCCAGTAGCCAAGGGGTAGGCACTGAAGCTTTCTTT. This encodes CASSQGVGTEAFF.